This T cell receptor (beta chain) was recorded in a study of radiotherapy plus CTLA-4 blockade in lung cancer. Study outcomes and limitations: Reported findings show early blood T cell clone dynamics, with interferon-beta, best predicted response. Expansion of tumor-derived TCR clones was observed in blood after radiotherapy plus ipilimumab.

The CDR3 consists of 14 residues. V lost 2 bases to trimming and J lost 1 base, with 8 bases between them. Per the germline V gene, CDR1 is KGHSH and CDR2 is LQKENI. Note on this clone: Its target is unknown.

Sequenced by immunoSEQ multiplex PCR; TCRdb stores in-frame clones only, minus some. The profile shows around 26,000 clones, roughly 70% of them singletons. Sequences were derived from peripheral blood, sampled from a patient treated with radiotherapy plus ipilimumab. The receptor comes from a human donor with non-small cell lung cancer whose response to radiotherapy plus ipilimumab could not be evaluated. This sequence joins TRBV18 and TRBJ1-1, with D maybe TRBD1 (5 bases). DNA for the CDR3: TGTGCCAGCTCACCATTCGGGGGGAACACTGAAGCTTTCTTT. This translates into CASSPFGGNTEAFF.